A single sample gave rise to the 10 T cell receptor beta chains below, sequenced in a study of T cells in women clearing cervical HPV infection. Sequencing was performed with immunoSEQ multiplex PCR; in TCRdb, only in-frame clones are kept and a portion is missing. This repertoire comprises 49,000 or so clones; its ten largest clones make up approximately 40%. Sequencing used blood buffy coat. These receptors were collected from a woman between 18 and 75 years old with a cervical HPV16 infection that either progressed to CIN3+ or cleared (not recorded which).

A word on this clone: Read coverage stops 3 residues before the CDR3 terminus; the germline J gene supplies the remainder. V usage is TRBV2 and J usage is TRBJ1-4; D is undetermined. The germline V gene has CDR1 SNHLY and CDR2 FYNNEI. V lost 3 bases and J 8 bases, leaving 4 bases between the germline ends. CDR3 size: 11 residues. The chain's CDR3 is CASSDLEKLFF. The CDR3 bases that were read are TGTGCCAGCAGTGACCTAGAAAAA.

Notes on this clone: The DNA ends 3 residues before the CDR3 does, and the rest of the CDR3 is filled in from the germline J gene. This chain connects TRBV11-2 to TRBJ1-2, with D perhaps matching TRBD1 (5 bases). Germline lookup yields CDR1 SGHAT and CDR2 FQNNGV. CDR3 length: 11 amino acids. Partial CDR3 DNA: TGTGCCAGCAGCACCTGGACAGGC. Protein: CASSTWTG. The CDR3 in full is CASSTWTGYTF.

Concerning this clone: The read terminates 3 residues before the CDR3 end, so the remaining end is supplied by the germline J gene. J is TRBJ2-7 and V is TRBV5-1, with D possibly being TRBD2 (6 bases). The CDR3 totals 15 residues. V lost 0 bases, J lost 0 bases, and 10 bases lay in between. The germline gives CDR1 SGHRS, CDR2 YFSETQ. The CDR3 DNA, read in part, is TGCGCCAGCAGCTTGGCCATTAGCGGCTCCTACGAG. Protein product: CASSLAISGSYE. The whole CDR3 protein reads CASSLAISGSYEQYF.

Notes on this clone: The read stops 3 residues short of the end of the CDR3; the missing end is completed from the germline J gene. The chain recombines TRBV20-1 with TRBJ2-7; 11 nucleotides agree with TRBD2. The CDR3 consists of 15 residues. Germline V gives CDR1 DFQATT, CDR2 SNEGSKA (reference sequence). Unmatched junction bases numbered 10, after V lost 6 bases and J lost 3 bases. CDR3 protein: CSAEGRLAGNYEQYF. The CDR3 DNA, read in part, is TGCAGTGCCGAGGGGAGACTAGCGGGGAACTACGAG.

About this clone: Read coverage stops 3 residues before the CDR3 terminus; the germline J gene supplies the remainder. This rearrangement joins TRBV6-1 to TRBJ2-3; the match to TRBD2 covers 11 bases. The CDR3 runs 16 residues. J gave up 6 bases and V 0 bases, and 5 bases lay outside the gene matches. Germline V gene sequence: CDR1 MNHNS, CDR2 SASEGT. CDR3 loop: CASSEALAGGADTQYF. CDR3 DNA (partial): TGTGCCAGCAGTGAAGCGCTAGCGGGAGGAGCGGATACG.

Remarks on this clone: The DNA ends 3 residues before the CDR3 does, and the rest of the CDR3 is filled in from the germline J gene. The genes are TRBV11-2 and TRBJ1-6; the match to TRBD1 covers 7 bases. The CDR3 sequence is 15 residues long. V dropped 3 bases and J dropped 2; count of bases not matched to a gene: 1. CDR1 is SGHAT and CDR2 is FQNNGV in the germline V gene. CDR3 bases read: TGTGCCAGCAGCTTGGGGACAGCCTATAATTCACCC. Residues: CASSLGTAYNSP. The full-length CDR3 reads as CASSLGTAYNSPLHF.

As for this clone: From the germline J gene comes the end of the CDR3, since the read stops 3 residues before it. The genes are TRBV7-8 and TRBJ1-2; TRBD1 might be the D (5 bases). The V and J ends lost 3 bases and 4 bases respectively, with 6 bases between them. CDR3 length equals 12 residues. CDR1 is SGHVS and CDR2 is FQNEAQ in the germline V gene. The part of the CDR3 DNA that was read is TGTGCCAGCAGCTTGGACACCTATGGC. Translated, it gives CASSLDTYG. The whole CDR3 protein is CASSLDTYGYTF.

On this clone: At one boundary the junction diverges from the germline segment, which might be a read error. The CDR3 extends 3 residues past the end of the read, so its final part is completed from the germline J gene. The J gene is TRBJ2-7, the V gene TRBV7-7; the match to TRBD1 covers 8 bases. From germline, CDR1 is SSHAT and CDR2 FNYEAQ (reference sequence). The CDR3 has 14 amino acids. The DNA read from the CDR3 is TGTGCTAGCAGCTTCGGACAGGGTTTCTACGAG. Translation gives CASSFGQGFYE. From start to end, the CDR3 is CASSFGQGFYEQYF.

With respect to this clone: The read comes to an end 3 residues before the CDR3 does, leaving the germline J gene to fill in the end. The V gene is TRBV30, the J gene TRBJ2-5, with no clear D. CDR1 and CDR2 (germline): GTSNPN, SVGIG (reference sequence). V dropped 2 bases and J dropped 4 bases, with 8 bases sitting between them. This CDR3 contains 12 residues. CDR3 in amino acids: CAWSRVLETQYF. The CDR3 bases that were read are TGTGCCTGGAGTCGGGTGTTAGAGACC.

Comments on this clone: The read comes to an end 3 residues before the CDR3 does, leaving the germline J gene to fill in the end. The gene calls are TRBV10-3 and TRBJ2-3; 10 bases are shared with TRBD1. V was pared by 7 bases and J by 5 bases, with 9 bases of the junction left unmatched. CDR1 and CDR2 from the germline V gene are ENHRY and SYGVKD. This CDR3 is built from 15 residues. The CDR3 bases that were read are TGTGCCATCAACCCGGACAGGGGGTCGGTAGATACG. It translates to CAINPDRGSVDT. The full CDR3 is CAINPDRGSVDTQYF.